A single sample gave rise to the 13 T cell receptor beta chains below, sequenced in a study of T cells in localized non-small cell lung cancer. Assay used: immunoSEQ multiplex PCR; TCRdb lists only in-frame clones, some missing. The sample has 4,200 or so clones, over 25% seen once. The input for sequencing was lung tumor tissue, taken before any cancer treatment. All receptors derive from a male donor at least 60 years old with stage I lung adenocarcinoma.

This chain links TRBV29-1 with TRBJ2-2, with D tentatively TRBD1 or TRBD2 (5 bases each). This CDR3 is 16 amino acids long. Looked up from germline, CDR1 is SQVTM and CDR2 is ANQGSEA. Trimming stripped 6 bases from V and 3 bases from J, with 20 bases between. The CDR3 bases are TGCAGCGTATGGACCTCGAGAGGGGTTTACACCGGGGAGCTGTTTTTT. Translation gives CSVWTSRGVYTGELFF.

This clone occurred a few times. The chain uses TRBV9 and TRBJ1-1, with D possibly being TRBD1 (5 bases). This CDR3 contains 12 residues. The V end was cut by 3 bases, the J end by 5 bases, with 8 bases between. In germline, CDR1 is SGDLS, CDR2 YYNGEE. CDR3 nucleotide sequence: TGTGCCAGCAGCGGGGGCGGAACTGAAGCTTTCTTT. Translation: CASSGGGTEAFF.

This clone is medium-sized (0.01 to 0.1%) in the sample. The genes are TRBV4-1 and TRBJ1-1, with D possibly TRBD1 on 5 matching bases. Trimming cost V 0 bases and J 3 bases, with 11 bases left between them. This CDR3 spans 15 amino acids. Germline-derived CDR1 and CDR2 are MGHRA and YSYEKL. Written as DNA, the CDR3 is TGCGCCAGCAGCCAAGACAGGGCCCTATACACTGAAGCTTTCTTT. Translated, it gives CASSQDRALYTEAFF.

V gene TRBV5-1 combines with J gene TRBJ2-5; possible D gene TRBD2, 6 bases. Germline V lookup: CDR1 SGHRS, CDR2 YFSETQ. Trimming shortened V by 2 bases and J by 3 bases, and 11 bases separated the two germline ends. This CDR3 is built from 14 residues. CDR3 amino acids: CASSLDTGEETQYF. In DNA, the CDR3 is TGCGCCAGCAGCTTAGATACGGGGGAAGAGACCCAGTACTTC.

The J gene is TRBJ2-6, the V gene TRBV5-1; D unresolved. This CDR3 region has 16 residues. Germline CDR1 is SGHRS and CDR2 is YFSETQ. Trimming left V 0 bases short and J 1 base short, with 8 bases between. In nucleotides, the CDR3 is TGCGCCAGCAGCTTGGGGTTGGATTCTGGGGCCAACGTCCTGACTTTC. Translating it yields CASSLGLDSGANVLTF.

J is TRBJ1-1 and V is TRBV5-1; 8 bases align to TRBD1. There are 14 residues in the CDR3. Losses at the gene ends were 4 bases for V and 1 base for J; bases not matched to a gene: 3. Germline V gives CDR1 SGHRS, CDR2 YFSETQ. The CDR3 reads CASSLTGANTEAFF. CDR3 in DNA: TGCGCCAGCAGCCTGACAGGGGCGAACACTGAAGCTTTCTTT.

The CDR3 DNA sequence: TGTGCCACCAGCAGAGAGGGCAGGGCCGTCGAGGGAGGAGGCGAAGCTTTCTTT. Its translation is CATSREGRAVEGGGEAFF. The J gene is TRBJ1-1, the V gene TRBV15, with D tentatively TRBD1 (5 bases). The CDR3 runs to 18 residues. CDR1 LNHNV and CDR2 YYDKDF come from the germline V gene (reference sequence). Trimming removed 0 bases at V and 8 bases at J, with 25 bases between.

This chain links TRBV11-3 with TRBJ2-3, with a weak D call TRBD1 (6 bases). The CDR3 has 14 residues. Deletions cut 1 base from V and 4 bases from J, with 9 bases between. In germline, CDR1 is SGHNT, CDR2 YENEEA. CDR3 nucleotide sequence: TGTGCCAGCAGCTTAGTACAGGGTCCAGATACGCAGTATTTT. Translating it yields CASSLVQGPDTQYF.

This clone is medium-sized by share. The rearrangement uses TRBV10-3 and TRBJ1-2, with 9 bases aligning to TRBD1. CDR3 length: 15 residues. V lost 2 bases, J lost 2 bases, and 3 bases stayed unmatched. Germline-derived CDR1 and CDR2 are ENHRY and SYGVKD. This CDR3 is CAISEGQGRNYGYTF. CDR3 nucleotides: TGTGCCATCAGTGAGGGACAGGGGAGGAACTATGGCTACACCTTC.

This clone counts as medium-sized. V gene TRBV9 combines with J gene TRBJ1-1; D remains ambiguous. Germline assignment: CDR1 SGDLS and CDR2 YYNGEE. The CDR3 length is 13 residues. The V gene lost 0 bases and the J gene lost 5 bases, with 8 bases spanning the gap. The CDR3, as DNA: TGTGCCAGCAGCGTAGCGGCAGGTACTGAAGCTTTCTTT. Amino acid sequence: CASSVAAGTEAFF.

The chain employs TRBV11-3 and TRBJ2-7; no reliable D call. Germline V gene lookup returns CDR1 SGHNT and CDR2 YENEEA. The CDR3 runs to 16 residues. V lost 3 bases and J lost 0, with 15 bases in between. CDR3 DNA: TGTGCCAGCAGCTTCAACTCCATAAGGAGCTCCTACGAGCAGTACTTC. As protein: CASSFNSIRSSYEQYF.

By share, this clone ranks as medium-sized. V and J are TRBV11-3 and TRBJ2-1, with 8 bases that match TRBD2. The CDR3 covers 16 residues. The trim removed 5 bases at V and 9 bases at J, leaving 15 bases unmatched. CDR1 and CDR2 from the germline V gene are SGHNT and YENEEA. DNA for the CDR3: TGTGCCAGCAGCCCGGGGGGGCAGGGTTGGAAGGCTGAGCAGTTCTTC. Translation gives CASSPGGQGWKAEQFF.

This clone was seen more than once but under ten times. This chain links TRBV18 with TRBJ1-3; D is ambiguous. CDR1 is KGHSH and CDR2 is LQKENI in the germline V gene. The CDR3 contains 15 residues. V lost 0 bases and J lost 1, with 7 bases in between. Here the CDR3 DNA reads TGTGCCAGCTCACCACCTGACCGTTCTGGAAACACCATATATTTT. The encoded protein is CASSPPDRSGNTIYF.